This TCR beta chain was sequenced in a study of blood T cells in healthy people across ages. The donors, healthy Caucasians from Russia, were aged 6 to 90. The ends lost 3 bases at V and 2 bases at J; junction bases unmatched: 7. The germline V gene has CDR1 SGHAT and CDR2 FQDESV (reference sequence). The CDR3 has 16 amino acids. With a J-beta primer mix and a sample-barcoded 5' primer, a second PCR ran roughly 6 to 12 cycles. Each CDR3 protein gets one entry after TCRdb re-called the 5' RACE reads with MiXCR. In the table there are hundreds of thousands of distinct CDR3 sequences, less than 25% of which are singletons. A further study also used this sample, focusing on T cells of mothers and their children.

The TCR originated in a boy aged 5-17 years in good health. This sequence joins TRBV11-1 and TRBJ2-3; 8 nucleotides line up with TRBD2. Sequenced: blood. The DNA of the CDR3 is TGTGCCAGCAGCTTCAGTAGCGGGGCCTTCACAGATACGCAGTATTTT. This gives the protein CASSFSSGAFTDTQYF. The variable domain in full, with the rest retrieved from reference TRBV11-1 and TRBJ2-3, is EAEVAQSPRYKITEKSQAVAFWCDPISGHATLYWYRQILGQGPELLVQFQDESVVDDSQLPKDRFSAERLKGVDSTLKIQPAELGDSAMYLCASSFSSGAFTDTQYFGPGTRLTVL.